A selection of T cell receptor beta chains follows, all from one sample in a study of beta chain features in type 1 diabetes. The assay was immunoSEQ multiplex PCR, and TCRdb's table has in-frame clones only and misses some. The repertoire holds approximately 250,000 clones, with 16% as singletons. Sequenced: naive CD4+ T cells from blood. The source of these receptors is a man younger than 40 with type 1 diabetes. Each CDR3 is given with its conserved first and last residue. A D gene is named only where the DNA matches it firmly. Size is omitted from some rows. Given values are once, few, many or a class for expanded clones.

CDR3aa: CSAGTGQETQYF; CDR3nt: TGCAGCGCCGGGACAGGACAAGAGACCCAGTACTTC; v_gene: TRBV29-1; j_gene: TRBJ2-5; d_gene: TRBD1; abundance: -
CDR3aa: CASSQGTPGPLDF; CDR3nt: TGTGCCAGCAGCCAGGGAACACCGGGACCCCTGGACTTC; v_gene: TRBV27; j_gene: TRBJ2-4; d_gene: -; abundance: -
CDR3aa: CASSSLGPREQFF; CDR3nt: TGTGCCAGCAGCTCCCTTGGGCCACGGGAGCAGTTCTTC; v_gene: TRBV7-9; j_gene: TRBJ2-1; d_gene: -; abundance: -
CDR3aa: CASSESPVQGNYGYTF; CDR3nt: TGTGCCAGCAGTGAATCTCCCGTGCAGGGCAACTATGGCTACACCTTC; v_gene: TRBV25-1; j_gene: TRBJ1-2; d_gene: -; abundance: few
CDR3aa: CASSPRGQRSYNEQFF; CDR3nt: TGTGCCAGCAGCCCGCGGGGACAGCGTTCCTACAATGAGCAGTTCTTC; v_gene: TRBV9; j_gene: TRBJ2-1; d_gene: -; abundance: few
CDR3aa: CASSLTRSQVLTF; CDR3nt: TGTGCCAGCAGCTTGACGCGGTCCCAAGTCCTGACTTTC; v_gene: TRBV5-6; j_gene: TRBJ2-6; d_gene: -; abundance: -
CDR3aa: CSVFQDWHNEQFF; CDR3nt: TGCAGCGTCTTTCAGGACTGGCACAATGAGCAGTTCTTC; v_gene: TRBV29-1; j_gene: TRBJ2-1; d_gene: -; abundance: -
CDR3aa: CALSVNTDTQYF; CDR3nt: TGTGCCTTGTCTGTAAACACAGATACGCAGTATTTT; v_gene: TRBV30; j_gene: TRBJ2-3; d_gene: -; abundance: -
CDR3aa: CASSQQTGHLSSYEQYF; CDR3nt: TGCGCCAGCAGCCAGCAGACAGGGCACCTGAGCTCCTACGAGCAGTACTTC; v_gene: TRBV4-3; j_gene: TRBJ2-7; d_gene: TRBD1; abundance: few
CDR3aa: CASSLKAGDQETQYF; CDR3nt: TGTGCCAGCAGCTTAAAGGCCGGGGACCAAGAGACCCAGTACTTC; v_gene: TRBV5-4; j_gene: TRBJ2-5; d_gene: -; abundance: -
CDR3aa: CATSRDDYSRINEQFF; CDR3nt: TGTGCCACCAGCAGAGACGACTACAGCCGAATCAATGAGCAGTTCTTC; v_gene: TRBV15; j_gene: TRBJ2-1; d_gene: -; abundance: -
CDR3aa: CASSELAAPLGEQFF; CDR3nt: TGTGCCAGCAGTGAGTTAGCGGCTCCCTTAGGGGAGCAGTTCTTC; v_gene: TRBV2; j_gene: TRBJ2-1; d_gene: -; abundance: few
CDR3aa: CASSLRDSGANVLTF; CDR3nt: TGTGCCAGCAGCCTCCGGGACTCTGGGGCCAACGTCCTGACTTTC; v_gene: TRBV14; j_gene: TRBJ2-6; d_gene: -; abundance: few
CDR3aa: CAGSRDFGTGELFF; CDR3nt: TGTGCCGGAAGCCGGGACTTTGGAACCGGGGAGCTGTTTTTT; v_gene: TRBV6-1; j_gene: TRBJ2-2; d_gene: -; abundance: few
CDR3aa: CSVVPSRGPNQPQHF; CDR3nt: TGCAGCGTTGTGCCCAGCAGGGGGCCGAATCAGCCCCAGCATTTT; v_gene: TRBV29-1; j_gene: TRBJ1-5; d_gene: TRBD1; abundance: few
CDR3aa: CASSQDTGASTTDTQYF; CDR3nt: TGTGCCAGCAGCCAAGATACAGGCGCCAGTACCACAGATACGCAGTATTTT; v_gene: TRBV4-2; j_gene: TRBJ2-3; d_gene: -; abundance: few
CDR3aa: CASSLARFSGRRNNEQFF; CDR3nt: TGCGCCAGCAGCTTGGCGAGATTCAGCGGGAGGAGGAACAATGAGCAGTTCTTC; v_gene: TRBV5-1; j_gene: TRBJ2-1; d_gene: TRBD2; abundance: few
CDR3aa: CASSTLPHYEQYF; CDR3nt: TGTGCCAGCAGCACGTTGCCTCACTACGAGCAGTACTTC; v_gene: TRBV2; j_gene: TRBJ2-7; d_gene: -; abundance: -
CDR3aa: CASTLIEGTDTQYF; CDR3nt: TGCGCCAGCACTTTGATCGAGGGTACAGATACGCAGTATTTT; v_gene: TRBV5-1; j_gene: TRBJ2-3; d_gene: -; abundance: few
CDR3aa: CASSINWYGYTF; CDR3nt: TGTGCCAGCAGCATAAACTGGTATGGCTACACCTTC; v_gene: TRBV14; j_gene: TRBJ1-2; d_gene: -; abundance: -
CDR3aa: CASSLVAGSSYNEQFF; CDR3nt: TGTGCCAGCAGCTTAGTGGCGGGTAGCTCCTACAATGAGCAGTTCTTC; v_gene: TRBV7-2; j_gene: TRBJ2-1; d_gene: -; abundance: few
CDR3aa: CASSLGLAGEQFF; CDR3nt: TGTGCCAGCAGCTTAGGGCTAGCGGGCGAGCAGTTCTTC; v_gene: TRBV7-2; j_gene: TRBJ2-1; d_gene: TRBD2; abundance: few
CDR3aa: CASSSSGPKETQYF; CDR3nt: TGTGCCAGCAGCTCTAGCGGGCCTAAAGAGACCCAGTACTTC; v_gene: TRBV7-2; j_gene: TRBJ2-5; d_gene: TRBD2; abundance: few
CDR3aa: CASSQLPGGGSSTDTQYF; CDR3nt: TGTGCCAGCAGCCAACTGCCGGGGGGTGGGTCTAGCACAGATACGCAGTATTTT; v_gene: TRBV4-2; j_gene: TRBJ2-3; d_gene: TRBD2; abundance: few
CDR3aa: CSVEVGGAGETQYF; CDR3nt: TGCAGCGTTGAAGTTGGGGGGGCTGGAGAGACCCAGTACTTC; v_gene: TRBV29-1; j_gene: TRBJ2-5; d_gene: -; abundance: -
CDR3aa: CAWSVSWNTEAFF; CDR3nt: TGTGCCTGGAGTGTATCCTGGAACACTGAAGCTTTCTTT; v_gene: TRBV30; j_gene: TRBJ1-1; d_gene: -; abundance: few
CDR3aa: CASSPWGTDTQYF; CDR3nt: TGTGCCAGCAGCCCTTGGGGCACAGATACGCAGTATTTT; v_gene: TRBV7-2; j_gene: TRBJ2-3; d_gene: -; abundance: -
CDR3aa: CASSFQGAIQYF; CDR3nt: TGTGCCAGCAGCTTTCAGGGGGCGATTCAGTACTTC; v_gene: TRBV7-2; j_gene: TRBJ2-4; d_gene: TRBD1; abundance: -
CDR3aa: CASSLAGAEDPDTQYF; CDR3nt: TGTGCCAGCAGCTTAGCGGGAGCCGAGGATCCAGATACGCAGTATTTT; v_gene: TRBV7-2; j_gene: TRBJ2-3; d_gene: -; abundance: few
CDR3aa: CASSRDRGPYEQYF; CDR3nt: TGTGCCAGCAGCCGGGACAGGGGACCCTACGAGCAGTACTTC; v_gene: TRBV4-2; j_gene: TRBJ2-7; d_gene: TRBD1; abundance: -
CDR3aa: CASSVGNGAGLNTEAFF; CDR3nt: TGTGCCAGCAGCGTAGGGAATGGGGCAGGACTGAACACTGAAGCTTTCTTT; v_gene: TRBV9; j_gene: TRBJ1-1; d_gene: -; abundance: few
CDR3aa: CASSLSYNEQFF; CDR3nt: TGTGCCAGCAGTTTGTCCTACAATGAGCAGTTCTTC; v_gene: TRBV28; j_gene: TRBJ2-1; d_gene: -; abundance: -
CDR3aa: CSVARGSTIEAFF; CDR3nt: TGCAGCGTCGCGAGGGGGTCAACGATTGAAGCTTTCTTT; v_gene: TRBV29-1; j_gene: TRBJ1-1; d_gene: -; abundance: few
CDR3aa: CASSLEGVGYGYTF; CDR3nt: TGTGCCAGCAGCTTAGAGGGAGTGGGCTATGGCTACACCTTC; v_gene: TRBV7-8; j_gene: TRBJ1-2; d_gene: -; abundance: -
CDR3aa: CSVVIRVSQTGELFF; CDR3nt: TGCAGCGTTGTTATTCGGGTGTCTCAGACCGGGGAGCTGTTTTTT; v_gene: TRBV29-1; j_gene: TRBJ2-2; d_gene: -; abundance: -
CDR3aa: CASSRGAGYGYTF; CDR3nt: TGTGCCAGTTCCAGGGGCGCTGGCTATGGCTACACCTTC; v_gene: TRBV25-1; j_gene: TRBJ1-2; d_gene: -; abundance: once
CDR3aa: CASSQEYREDTQYF; CDR3nt: TGCGCCAGCAGCCAAGAATATCGAGAGGATACGCAGTATTTT; v_gene: TRBV4-3; j_gene: TRBJ2-3; d_gene: -; abundance: few
CDR3aa: CAWSGDSGRQYEQYF; CDR3nt: TGTGCCTGGAGTGGCGACTCGGGACGGCAATACGAGCAGTACTTC; v_gene: TRBV30; j_gene: TRBJ2-7; d_gene: -; abundance: -
CDR3aa: CASSLNPAAGELFF; CDR3nt: TGTGCCAGCAGCTTAAACCCAGCGGCCGGGGAGCTGTTTTTT; v_gene: TRBV7-3; j_gene: TRBJ2-2; d_gene: -; abundance: -
CDR3aa: CSVGRDSNYGYTF; CDR3nt: TGCAGCGTTGGGAGGGACAGTAACTATGGCTACACCTTC; v_gene: TRBV29-1; j_gene: TRBJ1-2; d_gene: TRBD1; abundance: -